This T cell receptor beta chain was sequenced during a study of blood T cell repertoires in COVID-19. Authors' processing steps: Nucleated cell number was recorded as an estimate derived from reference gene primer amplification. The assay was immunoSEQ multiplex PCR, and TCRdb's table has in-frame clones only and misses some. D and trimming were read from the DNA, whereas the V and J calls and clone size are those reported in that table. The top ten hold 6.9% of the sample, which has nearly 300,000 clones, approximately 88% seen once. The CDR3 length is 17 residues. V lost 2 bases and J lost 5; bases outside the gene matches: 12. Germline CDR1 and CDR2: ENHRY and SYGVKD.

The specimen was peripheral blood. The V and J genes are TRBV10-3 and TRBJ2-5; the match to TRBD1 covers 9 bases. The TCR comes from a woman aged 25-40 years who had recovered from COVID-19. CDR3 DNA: TGTGCCATCAGTGAGAAGGGACAGGGAGGGACCTGGGAGACCCAGTACTTC. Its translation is CAISEKGQGGTWETQYF.